The clone carrying this TCR beta chain was observed a single time. The data stem from a study of blood T cell repertoires in COVID-19. Background on the study: T cells, B-cell-depleted T cells, or PBMCs provided the cDNA or gDNA that served as material.

Authors' data handling: How many nucleated cells were present was estimated from reference gene primer amplification. The assay was immunoSEQ multiplex PCR, and TCRdb's table has in-frame clones only and misses some. V and J calls and clone size follow that table, whereas D and trimming were derived from the DNA. The data show some 150,000 clones, with 75% to 85% seen just once and roughly 15% held by the top ten. Assignment of participants to cohorts was predicated upon participant-reported clinical history. Resolution of symptoms, clearance, or two negative PCRs was present in recovered Cohort 3 donors. The CDR3 runs 14 residues. The germline V gene has CDR1 MNHEY and CDR2 SVGAGI. Trimming cost V 6 bases and J 8 bases; bases outside gene matches: 8.

This clonotype originated in a man over 45 who had recovered from COVID-19. J is TRBJ2-1 and V is TRBV6-5; TRBD1 matches at 9 bases. Sequenced material: PBMCs or T cells enriched from blood (not recorded which). Here the CDR3 reads CASSRQGTGYEQFF. CDR3 nucleotides: TGTGCCAGCAGCCGACAGGGGACAGGGTATGAGCAGTTCTTC.